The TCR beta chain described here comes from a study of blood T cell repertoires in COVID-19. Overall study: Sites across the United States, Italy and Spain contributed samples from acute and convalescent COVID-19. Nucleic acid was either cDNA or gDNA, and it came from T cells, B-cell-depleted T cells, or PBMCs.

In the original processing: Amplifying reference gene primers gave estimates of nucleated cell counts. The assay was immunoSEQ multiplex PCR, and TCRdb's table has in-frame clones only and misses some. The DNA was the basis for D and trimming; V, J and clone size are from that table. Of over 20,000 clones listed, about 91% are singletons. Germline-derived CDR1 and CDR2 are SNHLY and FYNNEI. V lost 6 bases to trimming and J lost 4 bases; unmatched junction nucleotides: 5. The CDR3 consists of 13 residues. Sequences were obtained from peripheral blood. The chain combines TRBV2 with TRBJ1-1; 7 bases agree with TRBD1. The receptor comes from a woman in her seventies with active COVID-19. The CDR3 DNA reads TGTGCCAGCAGGGAGACAGGGCCCACTGAAGCTTTCTTT. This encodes CASRETGPTEAFF.